This TCR beta chain was captured in a study of graft-versus-host responses after intestinal transplantation. General observations from the study: Recipient-marrow GvH clones were detected, some having first appeared in ileum or blood. Researchers found peak circulating GvH clone levels linked to early post-transplant HvG declines. Within allografts, high graft-versus-host to host-versus-graft clonal ratios were seen among patients with graft-donor T cell macrochimerism.

CDR3 length equals 13 residues. Germline CDR1 is MNHNY and CDR2 is SVGAGI (reference sequence). V trimming: 6 bases; J trimming: 3 bases; junction bases outside the gene matches: 5. Worth noting for this clone: What it recognizes is unknown.

Sequencing was performed with immunoSEQ multiplex PCR; in TCRdb, only in-frame clones are kept and a portion is missing. Seen here are 98,000 or so clones, 86% observed once, and the top ten hold around 1.4%. The TCR sequence derives from a human patient who received an intestinal transplant, so some T cells may come from the graft donor. Sequencing used PBMCs, obtained 255 days after intestinal transplant. The V and J genes are TRBV6-6 and TRBJ2-7; 7 positions agree with TRBD2. CDR3 sequence (DNA): TGTGCCAGCAGCCCGGGGGAGGGCTACGAGCAGTACTTC. Protein sequence: CASSPGEGYEQYF.